This T cell receptor beta chain came from a study of blood T cell repertoires in COVID-19. Study-level information: T cells, B-cell-depleted T cells, or PBMCs supplied cDNA or gDNA.

Trimming removed 8 bases from V and 7 bases from J, with 19 bases in between. This CDR3 is 15 amino acids long. Germline V gene sequence: CDR1 KGHDR, CDR2 SFDVKD. In the original workflow: Estimates of nucleated cell counts were drawn from the amplification of reference gene primers. Profiling relied on immunoSEQ multiplex PCR, and the TCRdb table lists in-frame clones only, not all of them. V, J and clone size derive from that table, while D and trimming were established from the DNA sequence. The sample records about 340,000 clones, 92% being singletons. Adults between roughly 18 and 90 years of age took part from 24 US areas.

This receptor was identified in a woman aged 30 to 39 who had recovered from COVID-19. Sequenced: PBMCs or T cells enriched from blood (not recorded which). The chain recombines TRBV24-1 with TRBJ2-2, with TRBD2 as a possible D gene (6 bases). Written as DNA, the CDR3 is TGTGCCACCAACCCCGGAGGAGGGGCCGGCGGGGAGCTGTTTTTT. Encoded protein: CATNPGGGAGGELFF.